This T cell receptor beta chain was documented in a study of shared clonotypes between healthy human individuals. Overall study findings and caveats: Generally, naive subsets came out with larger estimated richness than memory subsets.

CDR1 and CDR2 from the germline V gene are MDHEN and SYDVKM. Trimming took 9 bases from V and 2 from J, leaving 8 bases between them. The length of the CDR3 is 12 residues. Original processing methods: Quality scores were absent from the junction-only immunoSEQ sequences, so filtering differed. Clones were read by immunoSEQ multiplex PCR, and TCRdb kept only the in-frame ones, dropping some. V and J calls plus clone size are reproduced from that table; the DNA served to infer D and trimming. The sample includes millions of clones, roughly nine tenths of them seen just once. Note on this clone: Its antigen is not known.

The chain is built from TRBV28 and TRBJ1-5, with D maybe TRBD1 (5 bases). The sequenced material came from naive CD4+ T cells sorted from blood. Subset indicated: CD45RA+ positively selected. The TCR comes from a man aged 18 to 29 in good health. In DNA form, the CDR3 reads TGTGCCAGTGGCAGGGGCAATCAGCCCCAGCATTTT. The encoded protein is CASGRGNQPQHF.